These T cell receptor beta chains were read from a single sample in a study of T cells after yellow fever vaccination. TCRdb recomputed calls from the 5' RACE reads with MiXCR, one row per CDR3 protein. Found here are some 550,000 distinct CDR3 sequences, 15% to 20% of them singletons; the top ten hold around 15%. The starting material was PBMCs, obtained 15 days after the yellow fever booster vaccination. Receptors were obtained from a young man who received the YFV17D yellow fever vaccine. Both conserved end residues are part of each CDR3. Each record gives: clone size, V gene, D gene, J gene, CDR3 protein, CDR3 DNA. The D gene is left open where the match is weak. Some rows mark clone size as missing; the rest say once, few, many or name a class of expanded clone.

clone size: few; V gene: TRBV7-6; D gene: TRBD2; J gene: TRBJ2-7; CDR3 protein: CASSLVLAGGPAEQYF; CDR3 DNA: TGTGCCAGCAGCTTAGTACTAGCGGGAGGGCCGGCCGAGCAGTACTTC
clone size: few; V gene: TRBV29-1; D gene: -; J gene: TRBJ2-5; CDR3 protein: CSADRAGEETQYF; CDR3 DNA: TGCAGCGCCGACAGAGCCGGGGAAGAGACCCAGTACTTC
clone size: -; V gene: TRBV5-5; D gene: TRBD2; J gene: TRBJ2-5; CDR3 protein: CASSQLAGEETQYF; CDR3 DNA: TGTGCCAGCAGCCAACTAGCGGGAGAAGAGACCCAGTACTTC
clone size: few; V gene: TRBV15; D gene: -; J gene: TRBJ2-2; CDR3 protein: CATSRGLQGPGELFF; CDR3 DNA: TGTGCCACCAGCAGAGGCCTCCAAGGCCCCGGGGAGCTGTTTTTT
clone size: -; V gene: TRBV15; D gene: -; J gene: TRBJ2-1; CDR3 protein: CATSRGGYNEQFF; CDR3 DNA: TGTGCCACCAGCAGAGGCGGGTACAATGAGCAGTTCTTC
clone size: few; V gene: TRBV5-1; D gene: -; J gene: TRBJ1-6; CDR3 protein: CASSLSTNSPLHF; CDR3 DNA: TGCGCCAGCAGCCTATCAACTAATTCACCCCTCCACTTT
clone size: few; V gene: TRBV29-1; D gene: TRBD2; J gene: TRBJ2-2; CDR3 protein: CSVTSGVANTGELFF; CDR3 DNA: TGCAGCGTGACTAGCGGAGTCGCGAACACCGGGGAGCTGTTTTTT
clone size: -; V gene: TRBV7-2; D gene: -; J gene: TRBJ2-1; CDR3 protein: CASSLYREINEQFF; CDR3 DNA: TGTGCCAGCAGCTTATACAGGGAGATTAATGAGCAGTTCTTC
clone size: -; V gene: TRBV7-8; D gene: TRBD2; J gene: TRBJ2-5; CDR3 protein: CASSPRSGGRLKQETQYF; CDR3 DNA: TGTGCCAGCAGCCCCCGTTCGGGCGGGAGATTAAAACAAGAGACCCAGTACTTC
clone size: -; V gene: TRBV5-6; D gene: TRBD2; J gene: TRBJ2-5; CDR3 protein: CASSVGVFSGNSHEETQYF; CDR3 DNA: TGTGCCAGCAGCGTAGGAGTATTTAGCGGGAATTCCCATGAAGAGACCCAGTACTTC
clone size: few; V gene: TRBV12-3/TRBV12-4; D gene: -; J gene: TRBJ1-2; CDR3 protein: CASSPLPPRVIDGYTF; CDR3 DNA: TGTGCCAGCAGCCCCCTTCCCCCCAGGGTAATAGATGGCTACACCTTC
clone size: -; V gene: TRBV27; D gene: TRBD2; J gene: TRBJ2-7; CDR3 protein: CASSLIAGLGYEQYF; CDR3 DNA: TGTGCCAGCAGTTTGATAGCGGGGCTCGGGTACGAGCAGTACTTC
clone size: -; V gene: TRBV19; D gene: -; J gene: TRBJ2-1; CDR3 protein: CASSTPLLAPRAYNEQFF; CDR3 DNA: TGTGCCAGTAGTACCCCCCTTCTAGCACCGAGAGCCTACAATGAGCAGTTCTTC
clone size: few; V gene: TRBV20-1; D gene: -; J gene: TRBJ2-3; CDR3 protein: CSARDFRGAKGTDTQYF; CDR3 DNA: TGCAGTGCTAGAGATTTTCGGGGGGCTAAGGGCACAGATACGCAGTATTTT
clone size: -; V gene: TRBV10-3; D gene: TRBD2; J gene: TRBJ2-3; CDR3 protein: CAISESRSGGVPDTQYF; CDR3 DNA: TGTGCCATCAGTGAGTCCAGGAGCGGGGGGGTCCCAGATACGCAGTATTTT
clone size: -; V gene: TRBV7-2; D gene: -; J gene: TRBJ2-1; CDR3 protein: CASSRNYYNEQFF; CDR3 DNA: TGTGCCAGCAGCCGTAACTATTACAATGAGCAGTTCTTC
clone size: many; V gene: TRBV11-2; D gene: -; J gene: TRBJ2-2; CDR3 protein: CASSLGGAGELFF; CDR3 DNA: TGTGCCAGCAGCTTAGGAGGAGCCGGGGAGCTGTTTTTT
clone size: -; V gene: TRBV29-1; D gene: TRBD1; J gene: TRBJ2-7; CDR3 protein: CSSLPEDRGSEQYF; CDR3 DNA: TGCAGCTCCCTCCCCGAGGACAGGGGGTCCGAGCAGTACTTC
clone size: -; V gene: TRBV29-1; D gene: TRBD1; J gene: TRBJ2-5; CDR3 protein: CSVEGQGLETQYF; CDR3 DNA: TGCAGCGTTGAGGGACAGGGTCTCGAGACCCAGTACTTC
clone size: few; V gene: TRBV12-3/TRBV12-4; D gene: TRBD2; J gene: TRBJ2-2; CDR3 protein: CASSSGLAGVNTGELFF; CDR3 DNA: TGTGCCAGCAGTTCGGGACTAGCGGGAGTTAACACCGGGGAGCTGTTTTTT
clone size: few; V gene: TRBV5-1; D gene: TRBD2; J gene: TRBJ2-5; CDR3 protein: CASSKTSLEETQYF; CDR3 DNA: TGCGCCAGCAGCAAGACTAGCCTAGAAGAGACCCAGTACTTC
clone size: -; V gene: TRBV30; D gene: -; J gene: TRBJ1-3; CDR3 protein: CAWTVGGNTIYF; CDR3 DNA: TGTGCCTGGACGGTGGGAGGAAACACCATATATTTT
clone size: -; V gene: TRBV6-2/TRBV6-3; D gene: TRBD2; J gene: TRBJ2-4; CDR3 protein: CASSSHGLAGVVAKNIQYF; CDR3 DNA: TGTGCCAGCAGCTCCCACGGACTAGCGGGAGTTGTAGCCAAAAACATTCAGTACTTC
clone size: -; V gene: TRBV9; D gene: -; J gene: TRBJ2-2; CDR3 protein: CASSPMGGRYTGELFF; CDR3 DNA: TGTGCCAGCAGCCCTATGGGCGGGCGGTACACCGGGGAGCTGTTTTTT
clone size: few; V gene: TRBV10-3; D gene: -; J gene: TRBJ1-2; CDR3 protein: CAISGDRGHGYTF; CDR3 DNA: TGTGCCATCAGTGGGGATAGAGGCCATGGCTACACCTTC
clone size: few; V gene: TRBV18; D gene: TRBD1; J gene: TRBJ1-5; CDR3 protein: CASSPRDSSSPQHF; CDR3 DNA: TGTGCCAGCTCACCACGGGACAGCTCGAGCCCCCAGCATTTT
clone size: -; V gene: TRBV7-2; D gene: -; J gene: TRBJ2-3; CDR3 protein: CASSSPGTSTDTQYF; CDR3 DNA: TGTGCCAGCAGCTCCCCCGGGACTAGCACAGATACGCAGTATTTT
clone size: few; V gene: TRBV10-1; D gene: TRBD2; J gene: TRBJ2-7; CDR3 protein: CASSETSGSFSEQYF; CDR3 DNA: TGCGCCAGCAGTGAAACTAGCGGGAGCTTCTCCGAGCAGTACTTC
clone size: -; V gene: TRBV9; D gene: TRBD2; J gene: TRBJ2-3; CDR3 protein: CASSVEGGAGLRDTQYF; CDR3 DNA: TGTGCCAGCAGCGTAGAAGGAGGAGCGGGACTCCGGGATACGCAGTATTTT
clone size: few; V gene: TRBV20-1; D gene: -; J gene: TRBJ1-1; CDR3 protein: CSATDVITEAFF; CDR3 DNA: TGCAGTGCTACAGACGTTATCACTGAAGCTTTCTTT
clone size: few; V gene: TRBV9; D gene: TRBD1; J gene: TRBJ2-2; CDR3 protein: CASSATGTGGWTGELFF; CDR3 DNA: TGTGCCAGCAGCGCGACCGGGACAGGGGGCTGGACCGGGGAGCTGTTTTTT
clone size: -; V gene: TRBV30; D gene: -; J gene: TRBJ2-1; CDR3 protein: CAWIPRVDEQFF; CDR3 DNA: TGTGCCTGGATACCCAGGGTGGATGAGCAGTTCTTC
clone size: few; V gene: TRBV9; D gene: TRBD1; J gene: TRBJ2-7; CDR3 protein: CASSFRQGAGSYEQYF; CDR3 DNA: TGTGCCAGCAGCTTCAGACAGGGGGCGGGCTCCTACGAGCAGTACTTC
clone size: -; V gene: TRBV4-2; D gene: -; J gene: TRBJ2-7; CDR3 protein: CASSQAGGEQYF; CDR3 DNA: TGTGCCAGCAGCCAGGCGGGCGGCGAGCAGTACTTC
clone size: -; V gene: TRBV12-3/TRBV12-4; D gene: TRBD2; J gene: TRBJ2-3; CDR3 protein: CASRLAGVSDTQYF; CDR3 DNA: TGTGCCAGCAGACTAGCGGGAGTCTCAGATACGCAGTATTTT
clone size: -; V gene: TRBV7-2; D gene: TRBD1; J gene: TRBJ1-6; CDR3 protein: CASSLLGQGNSPLHF; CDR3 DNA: TGTGCCAGCAGCTTACTCGGACAGGGTAATTCACCCCTCCACTTT
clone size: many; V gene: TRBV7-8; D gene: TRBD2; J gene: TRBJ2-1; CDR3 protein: CASSGSPSGLAGNEQFF; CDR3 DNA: TGTGCCAGCAGCGGATCCCCCTCGGGACTAGCGGGAAATGAGCAGTTCTTC
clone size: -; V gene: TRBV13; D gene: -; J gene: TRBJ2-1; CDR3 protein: CASSLSAQYNEQFF; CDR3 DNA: TGTGCCAGCAGCTTAAGTGCCCAATACAATGAGCAGTTCTTC
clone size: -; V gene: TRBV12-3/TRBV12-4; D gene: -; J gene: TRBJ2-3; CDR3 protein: CASSPLGRTDTQYF; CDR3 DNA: TGTGCCAGCAGCCCGTTGGGACGTACAGATACGCAGTATTTT
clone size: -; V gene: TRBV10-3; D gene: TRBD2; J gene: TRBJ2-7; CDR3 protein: CAISQTSLPTSSYEQYF; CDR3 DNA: TGTGCCATCAGTCAGACTAGCCTCCCAACCAGCTCCTACGAGCAGTACTTC
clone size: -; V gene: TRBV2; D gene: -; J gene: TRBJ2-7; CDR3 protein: CASSDGGTSSYEQYF; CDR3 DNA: TGTGCCAGCAGTGATGGCGGGACCAGCTCCTACGAGCAGTACTTC
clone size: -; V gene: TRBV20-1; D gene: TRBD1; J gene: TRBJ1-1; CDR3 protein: CSARGGRGQTEAFF; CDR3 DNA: TGCAGTGCTAGAGGCGGAAGGGGGCAAACTGAAGCTTTCTTT
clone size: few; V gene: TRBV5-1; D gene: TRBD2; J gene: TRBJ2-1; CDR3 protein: CASSWGGGRPNEQFF; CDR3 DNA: TGCGCCAGCAGCTGGGGTGGCGGGAGACCCAATGAGCAGTTCTTC
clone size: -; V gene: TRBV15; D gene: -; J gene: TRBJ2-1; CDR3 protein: CATSRENRVYYNEQFF; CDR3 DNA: TGTGCCACCAGCAGAGAGAACCGGGTGTACTACAATGAGCAGTTCTTC
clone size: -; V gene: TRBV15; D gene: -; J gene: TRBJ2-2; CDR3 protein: CATSRGKGRGNTGELFF; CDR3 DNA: TGTGCCACCAGCAGAGGGAAGGGCAGGGGAAACACCGGGGAGCTGTTTTTT
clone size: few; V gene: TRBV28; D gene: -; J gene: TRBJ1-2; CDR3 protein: CASSLPGRGYTF; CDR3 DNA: TGTGCCAGCAGTTTACCGGGTCGCGGCTACACCTTC
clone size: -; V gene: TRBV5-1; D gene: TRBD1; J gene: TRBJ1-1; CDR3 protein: CASSWGTGSRTEAFF; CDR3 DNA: TGCGCCAGCAGCTGGGGGACAGGGTCGAGGACTGAAGCTTTCTTT
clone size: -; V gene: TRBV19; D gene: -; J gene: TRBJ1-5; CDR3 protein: CASSTKNQPQHF; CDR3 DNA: TGTGCCAGTAGTACGAAAAATCAGCCCCAGCATTTT
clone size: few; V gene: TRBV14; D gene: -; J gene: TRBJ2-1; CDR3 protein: CASSRWKGTGNEQFF; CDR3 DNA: TGTGCCAGCAGCCGATGGAAGGGGACGGGGAATGAGCAGTTCTTC
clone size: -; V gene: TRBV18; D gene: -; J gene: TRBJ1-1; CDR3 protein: CASSPQRQKNTEAFF; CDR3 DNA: TGTGCCAGCTCACCCCAGCGACAGAAGAACACTGAAGCTTTCTTT
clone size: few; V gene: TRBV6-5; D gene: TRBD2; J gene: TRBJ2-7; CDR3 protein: CASSYRLAGHEQYF; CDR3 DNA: TGTGCCAGCAGTTACCGACTAGCCGGGCACGAGCAGTACTTC
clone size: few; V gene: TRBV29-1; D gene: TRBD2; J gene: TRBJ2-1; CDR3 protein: CSVKGLAGYNEQFF; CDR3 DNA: TGCAGCGTCAAGGGACTAGCGGGCTACAACGAGCAGTTCTTC
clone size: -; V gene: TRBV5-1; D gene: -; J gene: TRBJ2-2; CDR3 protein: CASSLVQGSWTGELFF; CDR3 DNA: TGCGCCAGCAGCTTGGTCCAGGGGAGTTGGACCGGGGAGCTGTTTTTT
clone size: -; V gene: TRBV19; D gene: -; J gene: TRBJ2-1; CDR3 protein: CASSNYPEPSSYNEQFF; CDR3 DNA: TGTGCCAGTAGTAACTACCCAGAACCAAGCTCCTACAATGAGCAGTTCTTC
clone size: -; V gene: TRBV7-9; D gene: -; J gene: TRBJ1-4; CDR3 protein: CASSAQGPNEKLFF; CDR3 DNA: TGTGCCAGCAGCGCACAGGGACCTAATGAAAAACTGTTTTTT